This TCR beta chain is from a study of control samples from healthy donors and cancer patients. Clones were sequenced by immunoSEQ multiplex PCR, and TCRdb holds only the in-frame ones, with some missing. This table has approximately 63,000 clones, roughly 85% appearing once. This clone has just one count. Germline CDR1 and CDR2: MNHEY and SVGAGI. This CDR3 comprises 15 residues. The V gene end was trimmed by 4 bases and the J gene end by 4 bases; junction bases not matched to a gene: 6. This clonotype was sampled from a man aged 35-49 years in good health. J is TRBJ2-3 and V is TRBV6-5; 9 bases are shared with TRBD2. The sequencing input was blood. Written as DNA, the CDR3 is TGTGCCAGCAGTTCAGCGGGGGGCGAGGCAGATACGCAGTATTTT. Translating it yields CASSSAGGEADTQYF.